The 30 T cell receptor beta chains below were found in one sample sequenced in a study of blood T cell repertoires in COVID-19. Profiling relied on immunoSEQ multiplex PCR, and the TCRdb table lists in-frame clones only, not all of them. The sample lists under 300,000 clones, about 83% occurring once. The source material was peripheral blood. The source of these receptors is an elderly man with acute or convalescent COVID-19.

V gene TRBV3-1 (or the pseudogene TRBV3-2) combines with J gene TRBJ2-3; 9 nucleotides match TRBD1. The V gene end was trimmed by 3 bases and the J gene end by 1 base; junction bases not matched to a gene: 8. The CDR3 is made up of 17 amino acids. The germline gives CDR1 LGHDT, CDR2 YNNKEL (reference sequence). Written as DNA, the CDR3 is TGTGCCAGCAGCCAGGGACAGGGACGTTTGGGCACAGATACGCAGTATTTT. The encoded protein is CASSQGQGRLGTDTQYF.

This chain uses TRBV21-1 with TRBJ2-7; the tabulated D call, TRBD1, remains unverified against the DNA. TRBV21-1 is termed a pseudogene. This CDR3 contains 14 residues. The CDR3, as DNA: TGTGCCAGCATAGTCCCGGGACAGTCTTACGAGCAGTACTTC. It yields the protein CASIVPGQSYEQYF.

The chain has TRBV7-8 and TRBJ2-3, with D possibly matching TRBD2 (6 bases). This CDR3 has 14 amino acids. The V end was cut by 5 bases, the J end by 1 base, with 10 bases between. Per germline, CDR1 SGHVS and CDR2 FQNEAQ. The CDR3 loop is CASSLTGGTDTQYF. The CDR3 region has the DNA TGTGCCAGCAGCCTTACGGGGGGCACAGATACGCAGTATTTT.

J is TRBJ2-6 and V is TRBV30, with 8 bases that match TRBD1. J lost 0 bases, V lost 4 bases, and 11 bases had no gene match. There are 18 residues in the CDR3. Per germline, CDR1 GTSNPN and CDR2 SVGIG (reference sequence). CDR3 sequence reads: CAWTHAAGGSSGANVLTF. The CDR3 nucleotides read TGTGCCTGGACCCACGCCGCAGGGGGCAGCTCTGGGGCCAACGTCCTGACTTTC.

The CDR3 loop is CAVKEGAGTEAFF. In nucleotides, the CDR3 is TGTGCCGTCAAGGAGGGGGCGGGGACTGAAGCTTTCTTT. The chain combines TRBV7-9 with TRBJ1-1; TRBD1 aligns across 7 bases. The germline CDR1 and CDR2 sequences are SEHNR and FQNEAQ (reference sequence). Trimming at V came to 11 bases and at J to 5 bases, leaving 11 bases not matched to a gene. The CDR3 length is 13 residues.

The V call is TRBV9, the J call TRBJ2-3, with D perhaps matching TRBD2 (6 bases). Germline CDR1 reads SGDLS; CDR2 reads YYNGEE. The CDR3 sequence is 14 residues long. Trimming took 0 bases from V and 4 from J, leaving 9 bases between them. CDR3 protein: CASSVETSSDTQYF. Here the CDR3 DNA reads TGTGCCAGCAGCGTAGAGACTAGTTCAGATACGCAGTATTTT.

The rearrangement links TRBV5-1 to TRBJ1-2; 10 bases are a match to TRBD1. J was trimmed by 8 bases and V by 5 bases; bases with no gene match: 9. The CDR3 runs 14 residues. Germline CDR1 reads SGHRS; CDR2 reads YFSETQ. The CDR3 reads CASRRTGGRVGYTF. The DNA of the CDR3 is TGCGCCAGCAGACGGACAGGGGGTCGGGTGGGCTACACCTTC.

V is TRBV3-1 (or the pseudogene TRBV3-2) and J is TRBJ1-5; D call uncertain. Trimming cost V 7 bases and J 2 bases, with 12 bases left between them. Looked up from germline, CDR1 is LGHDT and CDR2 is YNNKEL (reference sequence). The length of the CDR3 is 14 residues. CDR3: CASTASAGNQPQHF. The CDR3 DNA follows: TGTGCCAGCACCGCTTCGGCGGGCAATCAGCCCCAGCATTTT.

This CDR3 is CASSPGEQPQHF. The CDR3 DNA reads as TGTGCCAGCAGCCCAGGGGAACAGCCCCAGCATTTT. V gene TRBV28 combines with J gene TRBJ1-5, with a tentative D call TRBD1 (6 bases). V lost 6 bases, J lost 7 bases, and 10 bases lay in between. CDR3 length: 12 amino acids. Germline CDR1 is MDHEN and CDR2 is SYDVKM. Full variable domain (remainder filled in from reference TRBV28 and TRBJ1-5): DVKVTQSSRYLVKRTGEKVFLECVQDMDHENMFWYRQDPGLGLRLIYFSYDVKMKEKGDIPEGYSVSREKKERFSLILESASTNQTSMYLCASSPGEQPQHFGDGTRLSIL.

This CDR3 reads CASTRGSNQPQHF. CDR3 DNA: TGTGCCAGTACCAGGGGGAGCAATCAGCCCCAGCATTTT. The rearrangement uses TRBV19 and TRBJ1-5, with TRBD1 identical over 7 bases. This CDR3 has 13 amino acids. Germline CDR1 LNHDA, CDR2 SQIVND (reference sequence). The J segment lost 1 base and the V segment lost 7 bases, leaving 1 base of the junction unmatched.

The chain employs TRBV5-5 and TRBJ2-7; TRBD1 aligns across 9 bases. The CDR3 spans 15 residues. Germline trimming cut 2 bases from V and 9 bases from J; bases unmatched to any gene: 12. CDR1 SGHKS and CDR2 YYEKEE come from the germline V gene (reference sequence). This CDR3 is CASSFTGTGRFGQYF. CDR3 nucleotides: TGTGCCAGCAGCTTCACCGGGACAGGGAGATTCGGGCAGTACTTC.

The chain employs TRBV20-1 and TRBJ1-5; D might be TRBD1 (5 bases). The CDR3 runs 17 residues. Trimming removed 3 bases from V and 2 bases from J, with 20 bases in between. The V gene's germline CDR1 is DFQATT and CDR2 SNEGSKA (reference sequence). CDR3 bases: TGCAGTGCTAGTGGGCAGGGCGGTTTTGACGGCAATCAGCCCCAGCATTTT. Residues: CSASGQGGFDGNQPQHF.

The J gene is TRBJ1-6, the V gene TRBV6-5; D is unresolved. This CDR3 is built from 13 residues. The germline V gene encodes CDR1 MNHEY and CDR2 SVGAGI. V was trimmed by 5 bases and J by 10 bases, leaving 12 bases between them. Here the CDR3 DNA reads TGTGCCAGCAGTCCCACTGTCACGTCACCCCTCCACTTT. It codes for CASSPTVTSPLHF.

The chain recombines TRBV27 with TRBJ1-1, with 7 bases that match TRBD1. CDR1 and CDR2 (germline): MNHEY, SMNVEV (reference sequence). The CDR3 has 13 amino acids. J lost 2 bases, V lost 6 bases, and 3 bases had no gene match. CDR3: CASSGQVNTEAFF. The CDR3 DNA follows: TGTGCCAGCAGCGGACAGGTCAACACTGAAGCTTTCTTT.

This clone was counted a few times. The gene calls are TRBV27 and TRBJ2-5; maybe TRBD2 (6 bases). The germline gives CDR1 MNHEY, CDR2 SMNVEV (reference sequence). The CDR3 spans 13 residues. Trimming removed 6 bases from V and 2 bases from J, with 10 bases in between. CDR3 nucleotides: TGTGCCAGCAGCCGGACTACTCAAGAGACCCAGTACTTC. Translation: CASSRTTQETQYF.

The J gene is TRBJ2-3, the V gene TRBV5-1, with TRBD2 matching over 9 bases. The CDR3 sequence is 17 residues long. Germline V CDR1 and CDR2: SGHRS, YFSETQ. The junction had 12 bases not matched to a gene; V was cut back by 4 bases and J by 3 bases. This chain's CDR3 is CASSPLPLAGTTDTQYF. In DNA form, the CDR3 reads TGCGCCAGCAGCCCATTACCCCTAGCGGGGACTACAGATACGCAGTATTTT.

The chain's CDR3 is CASSPAGGPSLHF. In DNA form, the CDR3 reads TGTGCCAGTAGTCCCGCCGGAGGTCCATCTCTCCACTTT. This rearrangement joins TRBV19 to TRBJ1-6; no clear D. With 5 bases removed from V and 16 bases from J, the gap between germline ends came to 18 bases. Germline V gene data show CDR1 as LNHDA and CDR2 as SQIVND (reference sequence). The CDR3 runs 13 residues.

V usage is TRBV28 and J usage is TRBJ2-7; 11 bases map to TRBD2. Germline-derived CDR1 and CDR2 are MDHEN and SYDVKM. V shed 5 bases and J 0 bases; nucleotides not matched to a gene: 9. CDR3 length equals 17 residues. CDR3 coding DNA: TGTGCCAGCAGTCGCCTGGGCGGACTAGCGGGCTCCTACGAGCAGTACTTC. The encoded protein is CASSRLGGLAGSYEQYF.

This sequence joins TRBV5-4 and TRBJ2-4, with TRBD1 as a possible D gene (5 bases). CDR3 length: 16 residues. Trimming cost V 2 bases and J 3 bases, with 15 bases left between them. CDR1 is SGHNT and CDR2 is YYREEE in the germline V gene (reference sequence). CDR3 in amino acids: CASSLPQGGGKNIQYF. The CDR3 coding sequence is TGTGCCAGCAGCTTACCGCAGGGCGGCGGCAAAAACATTCAGTACTTC.

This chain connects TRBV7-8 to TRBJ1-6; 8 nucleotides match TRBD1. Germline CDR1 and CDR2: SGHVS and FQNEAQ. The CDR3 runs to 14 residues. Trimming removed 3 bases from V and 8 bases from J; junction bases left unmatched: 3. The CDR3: CASSFGQGHSPLHF. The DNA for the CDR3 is TGTGCCAGCAGCTTCGGACAGGGCCATTCACCCCTCCACTTT.

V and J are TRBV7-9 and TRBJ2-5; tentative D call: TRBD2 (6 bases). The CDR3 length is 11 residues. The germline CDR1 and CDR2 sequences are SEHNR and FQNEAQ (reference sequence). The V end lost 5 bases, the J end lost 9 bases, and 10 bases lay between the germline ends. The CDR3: CASSPSGAQYF. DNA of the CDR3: TGTGCCAGCAGCCCCTCGGGGGCCCAGTACTTC. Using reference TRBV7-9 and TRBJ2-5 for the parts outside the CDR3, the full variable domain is DTGVSQNPRHKITKRGQNVTFRCDPISEHNRLYWYRQTLGQGPEFLTYFQNEAQLEKSRLLSDRFSAERPKGSFSTLEIQRTEQGDSAMYLCASSPSGAQYFGPGTRLLVL.

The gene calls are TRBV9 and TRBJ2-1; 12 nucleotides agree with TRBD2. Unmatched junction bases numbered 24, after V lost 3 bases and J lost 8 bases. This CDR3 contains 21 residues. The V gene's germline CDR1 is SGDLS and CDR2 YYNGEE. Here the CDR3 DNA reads TGTGCCAGCAGCGCAAGTGCTTCTAGCGGGAGGGTCCGTGGGGTAGAGGATGAGCAGTTCTTC. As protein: CASSASASSGRVRGVEDEQFF. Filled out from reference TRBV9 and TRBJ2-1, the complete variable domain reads DSGVTQTPKHLITATGQRVTLRCSPRSGDLSVYWYQQSLDQGLQFLIQYYNGEERAKGNILERFSAQQFPDLHSELNLSSLELGDSALYFCASSASASSGRVRGVEDEQFFGPGTRLTVL.

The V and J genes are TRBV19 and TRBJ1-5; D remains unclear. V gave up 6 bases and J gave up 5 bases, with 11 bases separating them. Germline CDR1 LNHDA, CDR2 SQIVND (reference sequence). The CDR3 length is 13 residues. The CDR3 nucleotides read TGTGCCAGTAGCGGCGACATACATCAGCCCCAGCATTTT. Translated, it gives CASSGDIHQPQHF.

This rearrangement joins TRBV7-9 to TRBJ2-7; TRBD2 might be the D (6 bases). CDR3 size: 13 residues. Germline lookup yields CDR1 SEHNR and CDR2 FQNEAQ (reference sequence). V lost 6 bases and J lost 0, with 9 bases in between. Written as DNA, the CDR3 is TGTGCCAGCAGTTTCGGGAGCTCCTACGAGCAGTACTTC. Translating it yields CASSFGSSYEQYF.

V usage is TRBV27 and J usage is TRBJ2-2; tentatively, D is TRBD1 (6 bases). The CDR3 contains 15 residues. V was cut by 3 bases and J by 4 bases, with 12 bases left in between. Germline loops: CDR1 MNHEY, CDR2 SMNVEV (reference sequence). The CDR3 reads CASSLYYRATGELFF. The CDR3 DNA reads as TGTGCCAGCAGTTTGTATTACAGGGCCACCGGGGAGCTGTTTTTT.

CDR3 sequence (DNA): TGTGCCAGCAGCGTTAATAGCGGGGGGCCCTACGAGCAGTACTTC. Residues: CASSVNSGGPYEQYF. The J gene is TRBJ2-7, the V gene TRBV6-4; 10 bases agree with TRBD2. With 6 bases clipped from V and 2 bases from J, the junction kept 7 bases outside the gene matches. This CDR3 region has 15 residues. Germline CDR1 MRHNA, CDR2 SNTAGT.

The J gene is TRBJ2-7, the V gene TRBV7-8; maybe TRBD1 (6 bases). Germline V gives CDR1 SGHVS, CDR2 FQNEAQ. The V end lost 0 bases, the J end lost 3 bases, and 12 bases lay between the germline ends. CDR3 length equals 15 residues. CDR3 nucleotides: TGTGCCAGCAGCTTAGCCCGGCCAGGGGACTACGAGCAGTACTTC. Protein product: CASSLARPGDYEQYF.

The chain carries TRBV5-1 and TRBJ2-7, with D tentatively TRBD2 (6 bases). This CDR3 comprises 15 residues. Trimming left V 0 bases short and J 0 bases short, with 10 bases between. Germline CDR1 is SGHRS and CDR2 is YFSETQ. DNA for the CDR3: TGCGCCAGCAGCTTGGTAGCGGCGGGCTCCTACGAGCAGTACTTC. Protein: CASSLVAAGSYEQYF.

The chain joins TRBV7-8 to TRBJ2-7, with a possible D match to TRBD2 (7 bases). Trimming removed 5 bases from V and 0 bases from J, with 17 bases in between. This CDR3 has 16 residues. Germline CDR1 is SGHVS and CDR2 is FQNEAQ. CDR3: CASSPRGALSSYEQYF. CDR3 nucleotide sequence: TGTGCCAGCAGCCCCCGGGGGGCCCTTAGCTCCTACGAGCAGTACTTC.

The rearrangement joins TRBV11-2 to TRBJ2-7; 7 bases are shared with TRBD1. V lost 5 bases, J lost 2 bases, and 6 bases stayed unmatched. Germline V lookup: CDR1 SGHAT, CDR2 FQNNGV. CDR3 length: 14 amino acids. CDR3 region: CASSKRDRPYEQYF. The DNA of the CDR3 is TGTGCCAGCAGCAAGAGGGACAGACCCTACGAGCAGTACTTC.